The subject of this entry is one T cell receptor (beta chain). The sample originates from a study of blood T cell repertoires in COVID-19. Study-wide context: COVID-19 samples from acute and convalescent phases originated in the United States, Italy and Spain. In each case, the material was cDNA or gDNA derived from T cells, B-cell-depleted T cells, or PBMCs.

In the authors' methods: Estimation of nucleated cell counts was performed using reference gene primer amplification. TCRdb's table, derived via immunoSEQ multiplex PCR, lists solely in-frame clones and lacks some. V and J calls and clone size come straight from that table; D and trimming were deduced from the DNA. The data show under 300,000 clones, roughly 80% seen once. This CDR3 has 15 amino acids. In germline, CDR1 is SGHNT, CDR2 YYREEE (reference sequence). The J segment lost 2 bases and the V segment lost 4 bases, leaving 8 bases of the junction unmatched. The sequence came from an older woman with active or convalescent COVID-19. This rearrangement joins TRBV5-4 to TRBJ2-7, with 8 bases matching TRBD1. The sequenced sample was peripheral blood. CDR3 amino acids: CASSMQGAVAYEQYF. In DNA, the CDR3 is TGTGCCAGCAGCATGCAGGGGGCGGTTGCCTACGAGCAGTACTTC. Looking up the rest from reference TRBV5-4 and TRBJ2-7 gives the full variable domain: ETGVTQSPTHLIKTRGQQVTLRCSSQSGHNTVSWYQQALGQGPQFIFQYYREEENGRGNFPPRFSGLQFPNYSSELNVNALELDDSALYLCASSMQGAVAYEQYFGPGTRLTVT.